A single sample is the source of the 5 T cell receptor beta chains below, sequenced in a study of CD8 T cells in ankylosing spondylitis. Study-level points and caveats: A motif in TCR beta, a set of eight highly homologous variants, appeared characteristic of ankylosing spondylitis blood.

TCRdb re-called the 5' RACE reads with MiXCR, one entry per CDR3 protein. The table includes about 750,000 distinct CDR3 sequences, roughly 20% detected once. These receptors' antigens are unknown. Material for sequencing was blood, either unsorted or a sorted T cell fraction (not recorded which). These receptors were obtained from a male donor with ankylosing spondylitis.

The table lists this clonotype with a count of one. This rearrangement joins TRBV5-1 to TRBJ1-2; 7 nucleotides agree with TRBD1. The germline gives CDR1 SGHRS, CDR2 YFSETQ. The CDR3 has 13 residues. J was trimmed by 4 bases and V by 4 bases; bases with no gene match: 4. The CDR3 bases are TGCGCCAGCAGCACGGACAGGTCCTATGGCTACACCTTC. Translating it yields CASSTDRSYGYTF.

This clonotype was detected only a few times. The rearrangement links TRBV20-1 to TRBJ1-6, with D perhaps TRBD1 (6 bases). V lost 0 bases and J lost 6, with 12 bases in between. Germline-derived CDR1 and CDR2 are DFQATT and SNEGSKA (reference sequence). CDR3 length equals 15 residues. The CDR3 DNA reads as TGCAGTGCTAGAGATCGGCGACAGGTTAATTCACCCCTCCACTTT. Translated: CSARDRRQVNSPLHF.

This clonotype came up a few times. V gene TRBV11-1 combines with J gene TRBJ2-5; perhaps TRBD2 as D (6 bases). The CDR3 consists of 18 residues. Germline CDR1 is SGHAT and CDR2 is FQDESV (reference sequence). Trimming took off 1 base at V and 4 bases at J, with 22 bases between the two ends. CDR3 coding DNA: TGTGCCAGCAGCTTAGGGGGTTCACGGACTATCTGGAGAGAGACCCAGTACTTC. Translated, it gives CASSLGGSRTIWRETQYF.

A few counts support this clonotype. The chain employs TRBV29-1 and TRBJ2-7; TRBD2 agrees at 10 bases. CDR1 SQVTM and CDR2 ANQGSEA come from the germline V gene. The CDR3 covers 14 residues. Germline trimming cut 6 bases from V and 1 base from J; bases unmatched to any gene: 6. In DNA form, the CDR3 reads TGCAGCGTAGAGCGGGAGGGCCCTTCCTACGAGCAGTACTTC. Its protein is CSVEREGPSYEQYF.

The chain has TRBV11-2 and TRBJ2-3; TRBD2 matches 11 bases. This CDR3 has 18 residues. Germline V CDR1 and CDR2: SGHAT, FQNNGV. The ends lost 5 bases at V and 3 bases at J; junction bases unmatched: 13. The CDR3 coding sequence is TGTGCCAGCAGCCACCGAGCCCTAGCGGGAGGCGGAACAGATACGCAGTATTTT. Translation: CASSHRALAGGGTDTQYF.